This T cell receptor (beta chain) was retrieved from a study of shared clonotypes between healthy human individuals. Between the trimmed V and J ends, which lost 4 bases and 9 bases, there was a span of 8 bases. This CDR3 contains 11 residues. CDR1 is SGDLS, CDR2 YYNGEE, per germline. Original processing methods: Junction-only immunoSEQ data arrived without quality scores, meaning filtering differed. This table comes from immunoSEQ multiplex PCR, and its TCRdb copy is limited to in-frame clones, with some not included. That table furnishes V, J and clone size, whereas the DNA furnished D and trimming. The repertoire includes about 120,000 clones, approximately 70% of them detected once, and 24% sits in the top ten. In CD8 memory, CD45RO+ cells were put together with CCR7-negative CD45RA+ TemRA cells. This clone was seen only a few times.

This chain links TRBV9 with TRBJ2-1; D is perhaps TRBD1 or TRBD2 (5 bases each). This sequence was found in a young woman in good health. The sequenced sample consisted of memory CD8+ T cells sorted from blood. Subset described: CD45RO+ cells pooled with CCR7-negative TemRA cells. DNA of the CDR3: TGTGCCAGCAGCCTCGGGGCTGAGCAGTTCTTC. Amino acid sequence: CASSLGAEQFF.